These 8 T cell receptor beta chains share one sample of origin, sequenced in a study of shared T cell receptors in the human thymus. The method was immunoSEQ multiplex PCR; TCRdb's version includes in-frame clones alone and lacks a portion of them. Of around 730,000 clones detected, 75% to 90% appear once; the ten largest clones hold more than 0.008%. The sample was also linked to a second study, of human thymus T cells.

Sequencing was carried out using thymocytes. The source of these receptors is a girl less than two years old with a congenital heart defect.

J is TRBJ1-1 and V is TRBV19; 8 positions agree with TRBD1. Per germline, CDR1 LNHDA and CDR2 SQIVND (reference sequence). Trimming at V came to 5 bases and at J to 3 bases, leaving 17 bases not matched to a gene. This CDR3 has 18 residues. CDR3 sequence reads: CASSPGTGAPPRDTEAFF. CDR3 nucleotide sequence: TGTGCCAGTAGTCCCGGGACAGGAGCCCCCCCGAGGGACACTGAAGCTTTCTTT.

This clone was found once. This sequence joins TRBV19 and TRBJ1-5, with TRBD1 as a possible D gene (6 bases). The CDR3 sequence is 17 residues long. V was cut by 4 bases and J by 5 bases, with 21 bases left in between. Germline values: CDR1 LNHDA, CDR2 SQIVND (reference sequence). CDR3 loop: CASSTPPALQGDQPQHF. Written as DNA, the CDR3 is TGTGCCAGTAGTACTCCTCCCGCTTTACAGGGCGATCAGCCCCAGCATTTT.

The J gene is TRBJ2-4, the V gene TRBV30, with TRBD2 identical over 8 bases. V trimming: 3 bases; J trimming: 1 base; junction bases outside the gene matches: 20. Germline-derived CDR1 and CDR2 are GTSNPN and SVGIG (reference sequence). The CDR3 is 20 residues long. This CDR3 reads CAWSPGGGQRPSEAKNIQYF. CDR3 sequence (DNA): TGTGCCTGGAGCCCCGGGGGGGGGCAGAGACCTAGCGAGGCCAAAAACATTCAGTACTTC.

This clone is a singleton in its sample. V usage is TRBV9 and J usage is TRBJ2-1; D is unresolved. The CDR3 runs to 14 residues. Germline-derived CDR1 and CDR2 are SGDLS and YYNGEE. Trimming shortened V by 3 bases and J by 5 bases, and 12 bases separated the two germline ends. CDR3 region: CASSAEVMDNEQFF. In nucleotides, the CDR3 is TGTGCCAGCAGCGCCGAGGTAATGGACAATGAGCAGTTCTTC.

The rearrangement joins TRBV6-5 to TRBJ1-1; TRBD1 matches 11 bases. The CDR3 sequence is 16 residues long. Germline V gene data show CDR1 as MNHEY and CDR2 as SVGAGI. With 4 bases clipped from V and 3 bases from J, the junction kept 7 bases outside the gene matches. Written as DNA, the CDR3 is TGTGCCAGCAGTTCGGACAGGGGGCCTGAGGACACTGAAGCTTTCTTT. This gives the protein CASSSDRGPEDTEAFF.

This clone has a handful of counts. The chain employs TRBV9 and TRBJ1-2, with no clear D. This CDR3 is 13 amino acids long. The V and J ends lost 4 bases and 1 base respectively, with 8 bases between them. Germline V gene sequence: CDR1 SGDLS, CDR2 YYNGEE. CDR3 amino acids: CASSPQVNYGYTF. The CDR3 DNA follows: TGTGCCAGCAGCCCTCAGGTTAACTATGGCTACACCTTC.

The chain couples TRBV6-5 to TRBJ1-2; TRBD1 agrees at 7 bases. Germline V gene sequence: CDR1 MNHEY, CDR2 SVGAGI. The CDR3 sequence is 13 residues long. V shed 7 bases, J shed 4 bases, and the junction held 6 bases outside the gene matches. DNA for the CDR3: TGTGCCAGCACCCCAGGGGGGTTCTATGGCTACACCTTC. It encodes CASTPGGFYGYTF.

The chain carries TRBV28 and TRBJ2-5; TRBD2 aligns across 7 bases. V gave up 5 bases and J gave up 11 bases; unmatched junction bases: 8. There are 12 residues in the CDR3. Looked up from germline, CDR1 is MDHEN and CDR2 is SYDVKM. CDR3 nucleotides: TGTGCCAGCAGTCCCCGGGCGGGAGAGCAGTACTTC. The encoded protein is CASSPRAGEQYF.